The source of this T cell receptor (beta chain) is a study of blood T cells in healthy people across ages. A second about 6 to 12 cycle PCR used barcoded and J-beta primers. TCRdb recomputed calls from the 5' RACE reads with MiXCR, one row per CDR3 protein. The sample carries 700,000 to 1,000,000 distinct CDR3 sequences, 40% to 50% recorded once. The length of the CDR3 is 13 residues. The V gene lost 3 bases and the J gene lost 8 bases, with 8 bases spanning the gap. The chain employs TRBV12-3 or TRBV12-4 and TRBJ1-6; D is unclear. The sequenced material came from blood. The sequence was collected from a man between 60 and 70 years old in good health. CDR3 amino acids: CASSFRQYSPLHF. In nucleotides, the CDR3 is TGTGCCAGCAGTTTCCGTCAGTATTCACCCCTCCACTTT.